The present TCR beta chain was sequenced within a study of molecular identifiers for immune sequencing clone quantification. Overall study findings and caveats: Clonotypes surpassing 20 RNA copies contained over 98% of effector molecules, versus under 1% in naive cells. Investigators reportedly could detect spiked Jurkat TCR RNA from one cell among approximately 970,000 naive cells.

TCRdb recomputed calls from the PCR reads with MiXCR, one row per CDR3 protein. The sample shows over 600,000 distinct CDR3 sequences, nearly 20% of them seen only once. The CDR3 has 12 residues. V lost 4 bases and J 4 bases, leaving 9 bases between the germline ends. CDR1 SQVTM and CDR2 ANQGSEA come from the germline V gene. This clonotype was detected many times. Its antigen is as yet unknown. This rearrangement joins TRBV29-1 to TRBJ2-3; D is undetermined. Source material: naive CD8+ T cells from blood, with Jurkat cell RNA spiked in. Subset of the sample: FACS-sorted CD8+CD4-CCR7+CD45RA+ naive T cells. The source is a human donor in good health. Some libraries in this study had Jurkat cell RNA spiked in. CDR3: CSVVSSSDTQYF. Here the CDR3 DNA reads TGCAGCGTTGTATCTTCATCAGATACGCAGTATTTT.